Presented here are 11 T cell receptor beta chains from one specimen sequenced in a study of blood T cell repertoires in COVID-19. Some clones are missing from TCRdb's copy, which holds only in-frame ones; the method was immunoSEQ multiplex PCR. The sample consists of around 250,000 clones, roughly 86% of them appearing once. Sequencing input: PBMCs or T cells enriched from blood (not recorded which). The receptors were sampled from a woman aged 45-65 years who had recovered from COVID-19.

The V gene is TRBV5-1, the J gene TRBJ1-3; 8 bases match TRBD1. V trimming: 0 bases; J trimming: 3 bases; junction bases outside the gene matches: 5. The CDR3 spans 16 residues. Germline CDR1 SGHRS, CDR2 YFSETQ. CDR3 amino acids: CASSLDTGGGGNTIYF. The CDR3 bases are TGCGCCAGCAGCTTGGACACAGGGGGAGGTGGAAACACCATATATTTT. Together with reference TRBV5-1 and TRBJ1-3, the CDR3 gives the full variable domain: KAGVTQTPRYLIKTRGQQVTLSCSPISGHRSVSWYQQTPGQGLQFLFEYFSETQRNKGNFPGRFSGRQFSNSRSEMNVSTLELGDSALYLCASSLDTGGGGNTIYFGEGSWLTVV.

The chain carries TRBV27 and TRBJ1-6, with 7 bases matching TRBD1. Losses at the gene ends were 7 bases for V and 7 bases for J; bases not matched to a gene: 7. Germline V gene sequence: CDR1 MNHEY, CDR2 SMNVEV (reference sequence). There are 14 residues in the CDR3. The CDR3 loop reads CASTPGQPNSPLHF. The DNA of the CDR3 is TGTGCCAGCACCCCGGGACAGCCCAATTCACCCCTCCACTTT.

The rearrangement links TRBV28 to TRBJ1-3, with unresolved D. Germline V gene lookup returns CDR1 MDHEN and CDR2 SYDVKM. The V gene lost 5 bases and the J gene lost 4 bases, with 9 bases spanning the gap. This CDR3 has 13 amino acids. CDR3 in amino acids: CASSPPSGNTIYF. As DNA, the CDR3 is TGTGCCAGCAGTCCCCCCTCCGGAAACACCATATATTTT.

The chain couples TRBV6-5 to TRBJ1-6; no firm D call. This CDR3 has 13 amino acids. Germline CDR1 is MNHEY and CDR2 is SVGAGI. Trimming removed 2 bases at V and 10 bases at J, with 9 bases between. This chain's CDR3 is CASSYVRSSPLHF. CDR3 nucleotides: TGTGCCAGCAGTTACGTCAGGTCATCACCCCTCCACTTT.

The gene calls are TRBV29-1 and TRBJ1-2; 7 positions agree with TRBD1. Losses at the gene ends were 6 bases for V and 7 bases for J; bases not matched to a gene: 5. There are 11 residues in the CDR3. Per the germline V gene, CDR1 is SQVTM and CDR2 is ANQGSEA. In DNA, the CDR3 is TGCAGCGTCCAGGGGGTAGGTGGCTACACCTTC. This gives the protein CSVQGVGGYTF.

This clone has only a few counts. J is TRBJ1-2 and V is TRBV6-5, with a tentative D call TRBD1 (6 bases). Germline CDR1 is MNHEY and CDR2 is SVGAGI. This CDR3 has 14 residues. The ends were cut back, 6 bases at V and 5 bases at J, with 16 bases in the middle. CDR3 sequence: CASRPVTGSYGYTF. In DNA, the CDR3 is TGTGCCAGCAGGCCCGTGACAGGTTCTTATGGCTACACCTTC.

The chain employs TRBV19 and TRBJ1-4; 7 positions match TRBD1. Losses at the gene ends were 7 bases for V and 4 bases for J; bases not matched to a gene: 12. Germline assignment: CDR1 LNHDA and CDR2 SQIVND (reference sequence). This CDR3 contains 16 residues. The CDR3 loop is CASTIGTANFNEKLFF. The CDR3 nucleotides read TGTGCCAGTACTATTGGGACAGCGAATTTTAATGAAAAACTGTTTTTT.

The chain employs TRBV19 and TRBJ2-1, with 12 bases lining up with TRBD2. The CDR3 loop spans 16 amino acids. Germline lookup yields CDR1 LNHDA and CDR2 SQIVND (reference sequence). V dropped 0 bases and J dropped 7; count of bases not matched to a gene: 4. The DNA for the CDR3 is TGTGCCAGTAGTATAGAACTTCTAGCGGGAGGGAATGAGCAGTTCTTC. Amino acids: CASSIELLAGGNEQFF.

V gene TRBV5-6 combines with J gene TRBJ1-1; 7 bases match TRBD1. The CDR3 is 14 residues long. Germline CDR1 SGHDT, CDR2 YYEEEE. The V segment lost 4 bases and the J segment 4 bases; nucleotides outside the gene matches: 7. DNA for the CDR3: TGTGCCAGCAGCCTGGACAGGCCGGGCACTGAAGCTTTCTTT. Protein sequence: CASSLDRPGTEAFF.

CDR3 DNA: TGTGCCAGCAGCTACCGAGGCGGGAGGAATGAGCAGTTCTTC. This encodes CASSYRGGRNEQFF. The rearrangement joins TRBV28 to TRBJ2-1, with 8 bases identical to TRBD2. J lost 7 bases, V lost 6 bases, and 8 bases had no gene match. This CDR3 has 14 amino acids. Germline V gene sequence: CDR1 MDHEN, CDR2 SYDVKM.

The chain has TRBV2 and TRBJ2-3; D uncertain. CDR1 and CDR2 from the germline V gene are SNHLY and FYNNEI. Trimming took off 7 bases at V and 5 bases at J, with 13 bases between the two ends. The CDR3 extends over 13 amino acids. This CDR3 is CASKNRDEDTQYF. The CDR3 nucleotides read TGTGCCAGCAAGAACAGAGACGAAGATACGCAGTATTTT.